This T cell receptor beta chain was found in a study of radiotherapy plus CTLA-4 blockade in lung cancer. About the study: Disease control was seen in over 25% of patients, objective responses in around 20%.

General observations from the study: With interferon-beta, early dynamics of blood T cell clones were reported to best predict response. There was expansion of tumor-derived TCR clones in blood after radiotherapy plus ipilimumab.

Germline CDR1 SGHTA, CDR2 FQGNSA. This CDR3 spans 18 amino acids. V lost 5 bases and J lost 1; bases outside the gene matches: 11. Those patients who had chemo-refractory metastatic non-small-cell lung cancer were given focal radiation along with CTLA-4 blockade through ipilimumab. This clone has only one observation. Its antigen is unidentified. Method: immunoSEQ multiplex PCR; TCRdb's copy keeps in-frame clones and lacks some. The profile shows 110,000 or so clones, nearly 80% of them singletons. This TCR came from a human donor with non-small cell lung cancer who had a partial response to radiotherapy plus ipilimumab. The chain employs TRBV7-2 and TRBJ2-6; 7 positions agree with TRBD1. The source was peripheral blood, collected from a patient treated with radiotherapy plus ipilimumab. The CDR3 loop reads CASSAWDRTQSGANVLTF. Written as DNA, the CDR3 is TGTGCCAGCAGCGCCTGGGACAGAACCCAATCTGGGGCCAACGTCCTGACTTTC.